This is a list of T cell receptor beta chains from one sample in a study of CD8+CD57+ T cells in acquired aplastic anemia. TCRdb reprocessed the reads via MiXCR and lists one record per CDR3 protein. The profile shows around 200,000 distinct CDR3 sequences, under 65% of them singletons. The sample was sorted CD4+, CD8+, or CD8+CD57+ T cells (not recorded which) from PBMCs. The receptor set was obtained from a human donor in good health. Both conserved end residues are part of each CDR3. The D gene is left open where the match is weak. Size values are once, few and many counts, or a class for expanded clones, and some rows have none.

clone size	D gene	J gene	V gene	CDR3 DNA	CDR3 protein
-	-	TRBJ1-6	TRBV19	TGTGCCAGTATCTTCAAACACCAACACGGGGGGCCCAATTCACCCCTCCACTTT	CASIFKHQHGGPNSPLHF
many	TRBD2	TRBJ2-7	TRBV10-3	TGTGCCACCGGGACTAGCGGGAGCTACGAGCAGTACTTC	CATGTSGSYEQYF
few	-	TRBJ1-1	TRBV2	TGTGCCAGCAGACCAATGGACAAGTCCCACACTGAAGCTTTCTTT	CASRPMDKSHTEAFF
-	TRBD1	TRBJ2-5	TRBV24-1	TGTGCCACCAGTGATTTTGGGGACAGGGGAGCGGAGACCCAGTACTTC	CATSDFGDRGAETQYF
once	-	TRBJ2-1	TRBV2	TGTGCCAGCAGCGGGGTTCCCGTGGGGGAGCAGTTCTTC	CASSGVPVGEQFF
-	-	TRBJ2-7	TRBV2	TGTGCCAGCAGTGAGGTTGCCAGCAGTTCTGAGCAGTACTTC	CASSEVASSSEQYF
-	-	TRBJ2-5	TRBV4-2	TGTGCCAGCAGTCATGAGGGACAAGAGACCCAGTACTTC	CASSHEGQETQYF
-	TRBD2	TRBJ2-1	TRBV19	TGTGCCAGTAGTATTAGCGGGGGAAGCTCCTACAATGAGCAGTTCTTC	CASSISGGSSYNEQFF
once	-	TRBJ1-2	TRBV20-1	TGCAGTGCTAGTTCCCTTAACCCGGGCACTAACTATGGCTACACCTTC	CSASSLNPGTNYGYTF
-	TRBD1	TRBJ1-3	TRBV11-2	TGTGCCAGCAGTCAGACAGGGGCTGGAAACACCATATATTTT	CASSQTGAGNTIYF
many	-	TRBJ1-6	TRBV20-1	TGCAGTGCCAGGCCAGGGGAGGAGGGCTATAATTCACCCCTCCACTTT	CSARPGEEGYNSPLHF
-	-	TRBJ2-7	TRBV5-6	TGTGCCAGCAGCTTGGGGCAGAACTACGAGCAGTACTTC	CASSLGQNYEQYF
many	-	TRBJ2-1	TRBV20-1	TGCAGTGCCCCAGGGGACGGACGCTTTTATGAGCAGTTCTTC	CSAPGDGRFYEQFF
-	TRBD1	TRBJ2-5	TRBV6-4	TGTGCCAGCAGTTTTGACAGGGGAGAGACCCAGTACTTC	CASSFDRGETQYF
-	-	TRBJ1-1	TRBV10-3	TGTGCCATCAGCTCGACCCTTTCGAACACTGAAGCTTTCTTT	CAISSTLSNTEAFF
-	-	TRBJ1-4	TRBV28	TGTGCCAGCAGGGCCTTTAGGGTGGATGAAAAACTGTTTTTT	CASRAFRVDEKLFF
-	TRBD1	TRBJ2-3	TRBV7-3	TGTGCCAGCAGCACCCGACAGGGGGCAAGCACAGATACGCAGTATTTT	CASSTRQGASTDTQYF
many	TRBD2	TRBJ2-1	TRBV29-1	TGCAGTAGCTATAGCGGGACGAGGGGCAATGAGCAGTTCTTC	CSSYSGTRGNEQFF
-	-	TRBJ1-6	TRBV5-1	TGCGCCAGCAGAGAGGGGGAACGATCACCCCTCCACTTT	CASREGERSPLHF
few	-	TRBJ2-5	TRBV2	TGTGCCACCGGACAGCCGCAAGAGACCCAGTACTTC	CATGQPQETQYF
-	-	TRBJ1-6	TRBV20-1	TGCAGTGCTAGCACGGGGAGAAATTCACCCCTCCACTTT	CSASTGRNSPLHF
-	-	TRBJ1-1	TRBV7-6	TGTGCCAGCAGCTTAGAGGGTCTCGTGGGAGCTTTCTTT	CASSLEGLVGAFF
-	TRBD2	TRBJ2-1	TRBV7-3	TGTGCCAGCAGTTCACCGGGACTAGCGGGGGGTAATGAGCAGTTCTTC	CASSSPGLAGGNEQFF
many	-	TRBJ1-2	TRBV14	TGTGCCAGCAGCCAAGATTGGGCAGTAAATGGCTACACCTTC	CASSQDWAVNGYTF
-	TRBD2	TRBJ2-3	TRBV7-9	TGTGCCAGCAGCTTAGGCGGGGGGGCTCCCGATACGCAGTATTTT	CASSLGGGAPDTQYF
-	TRBD1	TRBJ2-7	TRBV7-8	TGTGCCAGCAGCCCTCCAGGACAGGGGTCCGGGGAGCAGTACTTC	CASSPPGQGSGEQYF
-	TRBD1	TRBJ1-2	TRBV19	TGTGCCAGTAGTATCCGGCGGCAGGGGGAAGGCTACACCTTC	CASSIRRQGEGYTF
many	TRBD2	TRBJ2-1	TRBV3-1	TGTGCCAGCAGCCAAGCGGTGGGCGGGGGTGATATCTTC	CASSQAVGGGDIF
-	TRBD2	TRBJ2-5	TRBV29-1	TGCAGCGTTGAACCGGCGGGGGTTGCAGAGACCCAGTACTTC	CSVEPAGVAETQYF
many	TRBD1	TRBJ1-1	TRBV5-1	TGCGCCAGCAGCGCAAGGACAGGGCCTAAGAACACTGAAGCTTTCTTT	CASSARTGPKNTEAFF
once	-	TRBJ1-1	TRBV4-1	TGCGCCAGCAGCCATGCAGGGTCAGATGCGAACACTGAAGCTTTCTTT	CASSHAGSDANTEAFF
-	TRBD2	TRBJ2-3	TRBV9	TGTGCCAGCAGCGTAGATAGCGGGAGCCTAACTGAGGCAGATACGCAGTATTTT	CASSVDSGSLTEADTQYF
once	TRBD2	TRBJ2-3	TRBV13	TGTGCCAGCAGCTTAGATAGCGGGGACTACAGCACAGATACGCAGTATTTT	CASSLDSGDYSTDTQYF
many	TRBD1	TRBJ2-7	TRBV6-5	TGTGCCAGCAGTTACTTGGGCAGGGGGCATGAGCAGTACTTC	CASSYLGRGHEQYF
many	-	TRBJ2-1	TRBV24-1	TGTGCCACCAGTGATCCCGGTCACAATGAGCAGTTCTTC	CATSDPGHNEQFF
-	-	TRBJ2-2	TRBV15	TGTGCCACCAGCCCCCATCCCGCCACGAACACCGGGGAGCTGTTTTTT	CATSPHPATNTGELFF
-	-	TRBJ1-1	TRBV7-2	TGTGCCAGCAGCTTTAGCAGGGACCCACATCGCCTGAACACTGAAGCTTTCTTT	CASSFSRDPHRLNTEAFF
few	-	TRBJ2-7	TRBV20-1	TGCAGTGCTAGTCTCCGGGACTACGAGCAGTACTTC	CSASLRDYEQYF
-	-	TRBJ1-1	TRBV15	TGTGCCACCAGCAGGGGAACGATGAACACTGAAGCTTTCTTT	CATSRGTMNTEAFF
once	TRBD1	TRBJ1-2	TRBV5-1	TGCGCCAGCAGCAACGGACAGGGTCGGGGCTACAGCTTC	CASSNGQGRGYSF
-	TRBD1	TRBJ2-7	TRBV10-3	TGTGCCATTCGGAAGGGACAGAGCTCCTACGAGCAGTACTTC	CAIRKGQSSYEQYF
-	-	TRBJ1-2	TRBV5-1	TGCGCCAGCCCTAAGGGATCCGGCCACACCTTC	CASPKGSGHTF
few	-	TRBJ2-5	TRBV7-9	TGTGCCAGCAGCTCCGGTCTGGAGCAAGAGACCCAGTACTTC	CASSSGLEQETQYF
-	-	TRBJ2-4	TRBV7-8	TGTGCCAGCAGCCCAGAGGGGGGGGCAGAGAAAGCCAAAAACATTCAGTACTTC	CASSPEGGAEKAKNIQYF